A single sample gave rise to the 3 T cell receptor beta chains below, sequenced in a study of a mutant IDH1 vaccine in newly diagnosed glioma. Clones were sequenced by immunoSEQ multiplex PCR, and TCRdb holds only the in-frame ones, with some missing. The table shows tens of thousands of clones, with 75% to 90% occurring only once. Their target antigens are unknown. Time point: week 11, during vaccination. A single vaccine dose contained 300 ug of mutant IDH1 20-mer peptide, and topical imiquimod was used with it. This specimen was PBMCs, taken from a glioma patient whose treatment included an IDH1 peptide vaccine. All receptors derive from a man in his forties or fifties with glioma.

This clone was picked up a small number of times. The chain recombines TRBV6-1 with TRBJ1-2; no clear D. The germline V and J ends were trimmed by 6 bases and 3 bases, with 11 bases remaining between them. This CDR3 is 13 amino acids long. From germline, CDR1 is MNHNS and CDR2 SASEGT. CDR3 protein: CASSKRPDYGYTF. DNA of the CDR3: TGTGCCAGCAGCAAGAGGCCTGACTATGGCTACACCTTC.

V is TRBV6-1 and J is TRBJ1-2; D call uncertain. The CDR3 loop spans 12 amino acids. Germline lookup yields CDR1 MNHNS and CDR2 SASEGT. Trimming left V 4 bases short and J 8 bases short, with 11 bases between. This chain's CDR3 is CASSVEVGGYTF. CDR3 nucleotides: TGTGCCAGCAGTGTCGAGGTGGGGGGCTACACCTTC.

This rearrangement joins TRBV7-9 to TRBJ1-5; D remains unclear. CDR1 and CDR2 (germline): SEHNR, FQNEAQ (reference sequence). Trimming pared 1 base from V and 9 bases from J, leaving 7 bases between. The CDR3 extends over 12 amino acids. The CDR3 reads CASSLDLGPQHF. The DNA for the CDR3 is TGTGCCAGCAGCTTAGATCTCGGGCCCCAGCATTTT.